Below are 15 T cell receptor beta chains sequenced from a single sample in a study of CD8 T cells in ankylosing spondylitis. Notes on the study in general: A TCR beta motif made of several highly homologous variants seemed typical of ankylosing spondylitis blood.

The antigens of these receptors remain unknown. TCRdb used MiXCR to reprocess the 5' RACE reads, holding one entry per CDR3 protein. This table has more than 300,000 distinct CDR3 sequences, 8% appearing once. The specimen sequenced was blood, either unsorted or a sorted T cell fraction (not recorded which). Receptors were obtained from a male donor with ankylosing spondylitis.

The chain is built from TRBV2 and TRBJ2-7; 7 positions match TRBD2. The germline V gene encodes CDR1 SNHLY and CDR2 FYNNEI. The CDR3 runs to 15 residues. With V trimmed by 2 bases and J by 3 bases, 7 bases remained unmatched. The CDR3 sequence is CASSEQAGSIYEQYF. The CDR3 DNA reads as TGTGCCAGCAGTGAACAAGCGGGGAGCATCTACGAGCAGTACTTC.

This clonotype was detected ten times or more. The chain carries TRBV9 and TRBJ2-1, with D hard to call. Looked up from germline, CDR1 is SGDLS and CDR2 is YYNGEE. The V end was cut by 0 bases, the J end by 13 bases, with 14 bases between. The CDR3 sequence is 13 residues long. The CDR3 reads CASSVEAFSPQFF. The DNA of the CDR3 is TGTGCCAGCAGCGTAGAGGCTTTTAGCCCACAGTTCTTC. The variable domain in full, with the rest retrieved from reference TRBV9 and TRBJ2-1, is DSGVTQTPKHLITATGQRVTLRCSPRSGDLSVYWYQQSLDQGLQFLIQYYNGEERAKGNILERFSAQQFPDLHSELNLSSLELGDSALYFCASSVEAFSPQFFGPGTRLTVL.

The chain uses TRBV7-8 and TRBJ2-7; 8 positions agree with TRBD1. The ends lost 2 bases at V and 7 bases at J; junction bases unmatched: 16. Germline values: CDR1 SGHVS, CDR2 FQNEAQ. This CDR3 has 17 amino acids. The CDR3 coding sequence is TGTGCCAGCAGCTTAAATCCCCCCGGGACAGGCTCAGATGAGCAGTACTTC. This translates into CASSLNPPGTGSDEQYF.

This clonotype was observed a handful of times. This chain links TRBV14 with TRBJ2-7; maybe TRBD2 (5 bases). V was shortened by 4 bases and J by 7 bases, with 14 bases between the two germline ends. The CDR3 runs to 13 residues. Looked up from germline, CDR1 is SGHDN and CDR2 is FVKESK. This chain's CDR3 is CASSLVASGEQYF. CDR3 in DNA: TGTGCCAGCAGCCTAGTAGCGTCTGGGGAGCAGTACTTC.

The V gene is TRBV5-1, the J gene TRBJ2-1, with D unclear. Trimming took off 0 bases at V and 6 bases at J, with 10 bases between the two ends. The germline CDR1 and CDR2 sequences are SGHRS and YFSETQ. The CDR3 spans 14 residues. CDR3 sequence reads: CASSLAGRSNEQFF. CDR3 in DNA: TGCGCCAGCAGCTTGGCCGGACGGAGCAATGAGCAGTTCTTC.

This clonotype was seen ten or more times. This chain connects TRBV10-2 to TRBJ1-5, with D perhaps matching TRBD1 (6 bases). CDR1 and CDR2 from the germline V gene are WSHSY and SAAADI. This CDR3 has 15 amino acids. Deletions cut 4 bases from V and 4 bases from J, with 14 bases between. The CDR3 reads CASSADSIRNQPQHF. In DNA form, the CDR3 reads TGCGCCAGCAGTGCGGACAGCATCAGGAATCAGCCCCAGCATTTT.

Points on this clonotype: One end of the junction is discordant with germline, which a read error may explain. This chain uses TRBV3-1 with TRBJ2-1; 9 bases map to TRBD2. The length of the CDR3 is 17 residues. Germline CDR1 LGHDT, CDR2 YNNKEL (reference sequence). CDR3 coding DNA: TGTGCCAGCAGCCAAGGAGTAGCGGGAGTCAGGGTCAATGAGCATTTCTTC. It codes for CASSQGVAGVRVNEHFF.

The chain combines TRBV7-9 with TRBJ2-6, with D possibly TRBD1 on 5 matching bases. Per the germline V gene, CDR1 is SEHNR and CDR2 is FQNEAQ (reference sequence). There are 15 residues in the CDR3. Trimming pared 8 bases from V and 0 bases from J, leaving 11 bases between. The chain's CDR3 is CASSTTDSGANVLTF. The CDR3 nucleotides read TGTGCCAGCTCCACGACAGACTCTGGGGCCAACGTCCTGACTTTC.

Remarks on this clonotype: Mismatch with germline at one junction end may stem from a read error. This chain uses TRBV3-1 with TRBJ1-3; 7 positions agree with TRBD1. Germline-derived CDR1 and CDR2 are LGHDT and YNNKEL (reference sequence). This CDR3 comprises 16 residues. The CDR3 DNA is TGTGCCAGCAGCAAAGACAGGGCCCGCTCTGGAAACACCATATATTTT. Translation: CASSKDRARSGNTIYF.

J is TRBJ2-3 and V is TRBV2; 9 bases are shared with TRBD2. The ends lost 9 bases at V and 5 bases at J; junction bases unmatched: 9. In germline, CDR1 is SNHLY, CDR2 FYNNEI. CDR3 size: 14 residues. This chain's CDR3 is CASGRLAGRDTQYF. CDR3 nucleotides: TGTGCCAGTGGTAGGCTAGCGGGAAGAGATACGCAGTATTTT.

Many counts were recorded for this clonotype. The rearrangement uses TRBV7-3 and TRBJ2-3; D not certain. The CDR3 is 14 residues long. Per the germline V gene, CDR1 is SGHTA and CDR2 is FQGTGA. The V and J ends lost 5 bases and 4 bases respectively, with 13 bases between them. In nucleotides, the CDR3 is TGTGCCAGCAGCCACCTGAAGGGCGCAGATACGCAGTATTTT. It specifies CASSHLKGADTQYF.

This clonotype was recorded at least ten times. The rearrangement uses TRBV5-1 and TRBJ1-1; TRBD1 is a possible D gene (5 bases). V was trimmed by 0 bases and J by 4 bases, leaving 10 bases between them. CDR3 length: 14 residues. Germline lookup yields CDR1 SGHRS and CDR2 YFSETQ. The CDR3 DNA follows: TGCGCCAGCAGCTTGGCCGGGAGGGGCACTGAAGCTTTCTTT. This sequence encodes CASSLAGRGTEAFF. The variable domain in full, completed from reference TRBV5-1 and TRBJ1-1, reads KAGVTQTPRYLIKTRGQQVTLSCSPISGHRSVSWYQQTPGQGLQFLFEYFSETQRNKGNFPGRFSGRQFSNSRSEMNVSTLELGDSALYLCASSLAGRGTEAFFGQGTRLTVV.

The chain recombines TRBV6-5 with TRBJ2-5, with unresolved D. V was trimmed by 0 bases and J by 3 bases, leaving 11 bases between them. The CDR3 has 15 residues. Germline V gives CDR1 MNHEY, CDR2 SVGAGI. CDR3 sequence: CASSYSRLGKETQYF. The CDR3 bases are TGTGCCAGCAGTTACTCGAGGCTGGGGAAAGAGACCCAGTACTTC.

This clonotype was detected ten times or more. The chain carries TRBV5-1 and TRBJ1-2; TRBD1 agrees at 8 bases. The CDR3 is made up of 14 amino acids. V trimming: 3 bases; J trimming: 8 bases; junction bases outside the gene matches: 9. Germline V gene data show CDR1 as SGHRS and CDR2 as YFSETQ. The CDR3 DNA reads as TGCGCCAGCAGCTCTGGGGGACAGGCCAAGGGCTACACCTTC. Translation gives CASSSGGQAKGYTF.

DNA for the CDR3: TGTGCCAGCAGTTTTCAACGGGGCTACTCCTACAATGAGCAGTTCTTC. It encodes CASSFQRGYSYNEQFF. The J gene is TRBJ2-1, the V gene TRBV28, with D perhaps TRBD1 or TRBD2 (5 bases each). Trimming shortened V by 3 bases and J by 0 bases, and 12 bases separated the two germline ends. The germline V gene encodes CDR1 MDHEN and CDR2 SYDVKM. The CDR3 is made up of 16 amino acids.